The entry below gives a single T cell receptor beta chain sequence along with its context. Its antigen is still unknown. The donors belonged to the roughly 130-subject validation cohort, separate from the roughly 670-subject first cohort. This sample was included in a study of cytomegalovirus exposure and HLA in healthy donors. Study-wide results and limits: Using the classifier, cytomegalovirus status was reportedly diagnosed with high specificity and sensitivity. 164 TCR beta chains were listed as cytomegalovirus-associated. First-cohort TCR clusters tended to co-occur in the roughly 130 validation repertoires, a later analysis found.

The assay was immunoSEQ multiplex PCR, and TCRdb's table has in-frame clones only and misses some. The repertoire consists of around 250,000 clones, with around 90% occurring once and the leading ten covering 0.37%. The sequenced material came from PBMCs. This TCR was sampled from a young woman in good health and CMV-seronegative.

CDR3 sequence reads: CASSLFRDRNTEAFF. CDR3 in DNA: TGTGCCAGCAGTTTGTTCAGGGATAGAAACACTGAAGCTTTCTTT. The chain carries TRBV6-5 and TRBJ1-1; the D gene is possibly TRBD1 (5 bases). The CDR3 loop spans 15 amino acids. Germline V gene lookup returns CDR1 MNHEY and CDR2 SVGAGI. V shed 4 bases and J shed 2 bases, with 14 bases lying between them.